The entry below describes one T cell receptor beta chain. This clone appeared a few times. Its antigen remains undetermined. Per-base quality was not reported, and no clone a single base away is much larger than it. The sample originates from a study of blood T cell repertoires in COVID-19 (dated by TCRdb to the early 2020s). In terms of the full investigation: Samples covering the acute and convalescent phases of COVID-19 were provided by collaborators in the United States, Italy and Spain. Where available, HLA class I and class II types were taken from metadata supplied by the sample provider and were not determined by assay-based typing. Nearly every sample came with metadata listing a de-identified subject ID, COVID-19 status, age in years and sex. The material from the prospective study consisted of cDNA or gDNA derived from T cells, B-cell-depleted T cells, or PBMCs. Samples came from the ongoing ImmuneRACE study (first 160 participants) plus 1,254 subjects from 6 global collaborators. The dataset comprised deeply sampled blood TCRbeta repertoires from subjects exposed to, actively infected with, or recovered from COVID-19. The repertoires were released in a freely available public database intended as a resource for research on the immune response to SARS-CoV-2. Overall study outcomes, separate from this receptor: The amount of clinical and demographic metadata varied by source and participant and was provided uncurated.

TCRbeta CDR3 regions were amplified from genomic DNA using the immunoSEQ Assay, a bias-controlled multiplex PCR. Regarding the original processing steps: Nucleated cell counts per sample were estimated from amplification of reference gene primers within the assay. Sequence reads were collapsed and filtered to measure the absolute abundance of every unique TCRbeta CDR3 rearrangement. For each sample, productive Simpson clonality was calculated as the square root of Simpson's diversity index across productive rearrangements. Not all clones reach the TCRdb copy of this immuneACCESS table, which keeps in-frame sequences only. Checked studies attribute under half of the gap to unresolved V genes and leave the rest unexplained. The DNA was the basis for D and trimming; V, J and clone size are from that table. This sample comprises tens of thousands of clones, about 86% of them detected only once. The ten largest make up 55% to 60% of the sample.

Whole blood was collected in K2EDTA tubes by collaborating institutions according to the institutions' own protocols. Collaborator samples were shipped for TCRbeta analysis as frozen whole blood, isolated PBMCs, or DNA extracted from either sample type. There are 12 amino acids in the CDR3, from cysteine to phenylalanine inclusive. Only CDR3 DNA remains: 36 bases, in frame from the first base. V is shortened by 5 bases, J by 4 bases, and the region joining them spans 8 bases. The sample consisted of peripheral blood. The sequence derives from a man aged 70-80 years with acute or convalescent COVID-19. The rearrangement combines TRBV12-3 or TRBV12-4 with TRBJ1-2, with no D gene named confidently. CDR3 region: CASSAQLYGYTF. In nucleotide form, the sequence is TGTGCCAGCAGTGCACAGCTCTATGGCTACACCTTC.